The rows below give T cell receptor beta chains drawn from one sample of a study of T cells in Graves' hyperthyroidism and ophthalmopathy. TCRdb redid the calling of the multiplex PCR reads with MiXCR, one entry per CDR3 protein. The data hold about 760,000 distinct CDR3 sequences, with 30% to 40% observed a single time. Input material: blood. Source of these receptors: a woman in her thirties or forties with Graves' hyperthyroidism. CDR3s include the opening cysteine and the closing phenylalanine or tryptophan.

CDR3: CASSQIVGVEYEQYF
J: TRBJ2-7
V: TRBV4-3

CDR3: CASSQERVTQYF
J: TRBJ2-3
V: TRBV6-1

CDR3: CSASPSTGKNTEAFF
J: TRBJ1-1
V: TRBV20-1

CDR3: CASSLGLLAEQYF
J: TRBJ2-7
V: TRBV6-5

CDR3: CASSPQGSYEQYF
J: TRBJ2-7
V: TRBV5-6

CDR3: CASSLIEGGEAFF
J: TRBJ1-1
V: TRBV7-9

CDR3: CSASSGSSAGNTIYF
J: TRBJ1-3
V: TRBV20-1

CDR3: CASSQDGGDLHF
J: TRBJ1-6
V: TRBV4-1

CDR3: CASSGLAGYNEQYF
J: TRBJ2-7
V: TRBV6-6

CDR3: CAISDGSMEYGYTF
J: TRBJ1-2
V: TRBV10-3

CDR3: CASSAPGTAEAFF
J: TRBJ1-1
V: TRBV13

CDR3: CASSLMDGNYEQYF
J: TRBJ2-7
V: TRBV12-3/TRBV12-4

CDR3: CASSLTGQDTQYF
J: TRBJ2-3
V: TRBV7-2

CDR3: CASSVQGVTEAFF
J: TRBJ1-1
V: TRBV10-2

CDR3: CASSLVTRTAEAFF
J: TRBJ1-1
V: TRBV5-5

CDR3: CASSELRRTVTQYF
J: TRBJ2-3
V: TRBV10-2

CDR3: CASSLREFPGNTIYF
J: TRBJ1-3
V: TRBV12-3/TRBV12-4